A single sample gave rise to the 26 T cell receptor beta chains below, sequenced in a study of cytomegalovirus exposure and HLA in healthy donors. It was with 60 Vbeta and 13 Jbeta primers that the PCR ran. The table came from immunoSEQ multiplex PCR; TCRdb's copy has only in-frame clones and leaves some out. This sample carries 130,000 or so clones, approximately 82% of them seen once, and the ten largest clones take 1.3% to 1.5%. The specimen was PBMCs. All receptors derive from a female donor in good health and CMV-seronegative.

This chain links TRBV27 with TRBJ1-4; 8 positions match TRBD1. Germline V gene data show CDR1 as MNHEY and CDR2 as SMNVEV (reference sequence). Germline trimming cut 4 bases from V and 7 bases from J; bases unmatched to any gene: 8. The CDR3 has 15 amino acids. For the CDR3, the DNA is TGTGCCAGCAGTTCTTGGGACAGGAGAGGTGAAAAACTGTTTTTT. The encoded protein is CASSSWDRRGEKLFF.

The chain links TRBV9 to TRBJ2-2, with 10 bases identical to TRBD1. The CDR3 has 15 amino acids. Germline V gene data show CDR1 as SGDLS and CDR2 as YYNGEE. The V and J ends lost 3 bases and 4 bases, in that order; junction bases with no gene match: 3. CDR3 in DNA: TGTGCCAGCAGCGAAGACAGGGGGCGCACCGGGGAGCTGTTTTTT. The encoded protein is CASSEDRGRTGELFF.

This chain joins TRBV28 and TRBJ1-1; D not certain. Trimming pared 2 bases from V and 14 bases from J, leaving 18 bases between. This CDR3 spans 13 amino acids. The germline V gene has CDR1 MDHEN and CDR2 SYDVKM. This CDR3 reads CASSLSWVEGAFF. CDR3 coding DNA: TGTGCCAGCAGTTTAAGCTGGGTGGAGGGCGCCTTCTTT.

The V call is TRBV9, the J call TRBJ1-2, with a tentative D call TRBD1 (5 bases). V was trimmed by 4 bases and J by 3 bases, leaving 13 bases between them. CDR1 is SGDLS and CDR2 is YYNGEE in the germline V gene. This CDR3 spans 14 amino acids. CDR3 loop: CASSSSGGDYGYTF. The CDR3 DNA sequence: TGTGCCAGCAGCTCGAGCGGAGGGGACTATGGCTACACCTTC.

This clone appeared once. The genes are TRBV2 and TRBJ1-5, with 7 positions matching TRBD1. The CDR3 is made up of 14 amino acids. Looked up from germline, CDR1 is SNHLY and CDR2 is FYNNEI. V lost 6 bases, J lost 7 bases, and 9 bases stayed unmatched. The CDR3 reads CASSPDRVQQPQHF. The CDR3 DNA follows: TGTGCCAGCAGCCCCGACAGGGTTCAACAGCCCCAGCATTTT.

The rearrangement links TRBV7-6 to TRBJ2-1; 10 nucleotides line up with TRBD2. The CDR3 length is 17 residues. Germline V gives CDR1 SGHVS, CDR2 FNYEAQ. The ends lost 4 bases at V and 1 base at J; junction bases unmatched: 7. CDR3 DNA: TGTGCCAGCAGCTCCCTAGCGGGGGAACCTTCCTACAATGAGCAGTTCTTC. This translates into CASSSLAGEPSYNEQFF.

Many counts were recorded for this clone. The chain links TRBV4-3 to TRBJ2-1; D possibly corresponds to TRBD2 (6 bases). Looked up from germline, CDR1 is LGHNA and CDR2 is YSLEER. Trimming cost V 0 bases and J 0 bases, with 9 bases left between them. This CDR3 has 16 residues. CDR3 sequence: CASSQDPGGSYNEQFF. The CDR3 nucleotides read TGCGCCAGCAGCCAAGATCCCGGGGGCTCCTACAATGAGCAGTTCTTC.

For the CDR3, the DNA is TGTGCCAGCCGGTCGGTGGAGCCCTACAATGAGCAGTTCTTC. Its translation: CASRSVEPYNEQFF. The V call is TRBV28, the J call TRBJ2-1; D call uncertain. The V and J ends lost 8 bases and 2 bases respectively, with 13 bases between them. This CDR3 region has 14 residues. Germline CDR1 and CDR2: MDHEN and SYDVKM.

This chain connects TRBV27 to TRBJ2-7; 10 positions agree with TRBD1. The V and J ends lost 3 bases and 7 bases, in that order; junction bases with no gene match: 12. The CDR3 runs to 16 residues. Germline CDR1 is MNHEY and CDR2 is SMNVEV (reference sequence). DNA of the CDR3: TGTGCCAGCAGTTTTAGTGCGGGGGACAGGGGTGAAGAGCAGTACTTC. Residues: CASSFSAGDRGEEQYF.

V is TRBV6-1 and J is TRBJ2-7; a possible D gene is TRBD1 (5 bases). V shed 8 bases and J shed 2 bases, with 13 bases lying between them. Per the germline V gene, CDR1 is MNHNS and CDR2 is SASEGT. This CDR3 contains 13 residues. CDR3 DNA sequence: TGTGCCAGCGTGACTTCAGGGACCTACGAGCAGTACTTC. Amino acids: CASVTSGTYEQYF.

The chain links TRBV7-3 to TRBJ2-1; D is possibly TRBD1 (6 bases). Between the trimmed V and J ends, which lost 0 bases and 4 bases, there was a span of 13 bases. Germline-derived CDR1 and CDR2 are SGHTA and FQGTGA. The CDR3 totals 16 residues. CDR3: CASSLTFSGAYNEQFF. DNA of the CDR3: TGTGCCAGCAGCTTAACGTTCTCAGGGGCGTACAATGAGCAGTTCTTC. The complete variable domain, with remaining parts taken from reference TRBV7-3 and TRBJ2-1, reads GAGVSQTPSNKVTEKGKYVELRCDPISGHTALYWYRQSLGQGPEFLIYFQGTGAADDSGLPNDRFFAVRPEGSVSTLKIQRTERGDSAVYLCASSLTFSGAYNEQFFGPGTRLTVL.

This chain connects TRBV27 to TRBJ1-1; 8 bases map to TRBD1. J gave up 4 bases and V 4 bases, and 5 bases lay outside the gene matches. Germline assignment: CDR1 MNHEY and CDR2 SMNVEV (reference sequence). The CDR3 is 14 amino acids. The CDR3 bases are TGTGCCAGCAGTTCCCTGGACAGGGCCACTGAAGCTTTCTTT. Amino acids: CASSSLDRATEAFF.

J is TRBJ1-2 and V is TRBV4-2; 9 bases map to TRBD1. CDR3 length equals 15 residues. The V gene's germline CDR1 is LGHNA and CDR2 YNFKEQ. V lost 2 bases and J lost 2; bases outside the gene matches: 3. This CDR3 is CASSQLGQGNYGYTF. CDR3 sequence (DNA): TGTGCCAGCAGCCAACTAGGACAGGGGAACTATGGCTACACCTTC.

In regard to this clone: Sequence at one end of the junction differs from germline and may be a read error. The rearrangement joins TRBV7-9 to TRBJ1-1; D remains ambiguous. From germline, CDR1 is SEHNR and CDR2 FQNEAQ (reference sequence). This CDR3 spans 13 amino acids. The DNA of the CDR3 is TGTTCCAGCAGCCACGCCGAGGGCACTGAAGCTTTCTTT. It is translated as CSSSHAEGTEAFF.

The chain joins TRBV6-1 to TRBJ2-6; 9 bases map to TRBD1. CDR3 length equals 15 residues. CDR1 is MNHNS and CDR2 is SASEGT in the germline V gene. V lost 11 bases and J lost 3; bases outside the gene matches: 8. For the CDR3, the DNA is TGTGCCGGACAGGGGAGTCAAAATGGGGCCAACGTCCTGACTTTC. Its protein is CAGQGSQNGANVLTF.

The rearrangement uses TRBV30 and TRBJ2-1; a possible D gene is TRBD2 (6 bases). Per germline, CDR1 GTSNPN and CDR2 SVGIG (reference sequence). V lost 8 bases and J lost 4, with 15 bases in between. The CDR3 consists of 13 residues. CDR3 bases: TGTGCCCGCGGGACGAGCCTATACAATGAGCAGTTCTTC. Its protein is CARGTSLYNEQFF. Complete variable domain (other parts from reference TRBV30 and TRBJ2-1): SQTIHQWPATLVQPVGSPLSLECTVEGTSNPNLYWYRQAAGRGLQLLFYSVGIGQISSEVPQNLSASRPQDRQFILSSKKLLLSDSGFYLCARGTSLYNEQFFGPGTRLTVL.

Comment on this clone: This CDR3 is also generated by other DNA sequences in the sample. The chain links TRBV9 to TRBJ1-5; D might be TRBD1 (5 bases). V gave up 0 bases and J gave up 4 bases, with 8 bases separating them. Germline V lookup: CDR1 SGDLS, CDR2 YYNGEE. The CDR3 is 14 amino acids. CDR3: CASSVGGGNQPQHF. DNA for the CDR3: TGTGCCAGCAGCGTAGGTGGGGGGAATCAGCCCCAGCATTTT.

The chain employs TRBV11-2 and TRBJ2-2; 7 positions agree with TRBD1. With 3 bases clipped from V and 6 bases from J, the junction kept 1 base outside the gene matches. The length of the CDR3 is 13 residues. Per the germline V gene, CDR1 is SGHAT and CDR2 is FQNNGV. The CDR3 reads CASSLDRSGELFF. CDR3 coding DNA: TGTGCCAGCAGCTTGGACAGGTCCGGGGAGCTGTTTTTT.

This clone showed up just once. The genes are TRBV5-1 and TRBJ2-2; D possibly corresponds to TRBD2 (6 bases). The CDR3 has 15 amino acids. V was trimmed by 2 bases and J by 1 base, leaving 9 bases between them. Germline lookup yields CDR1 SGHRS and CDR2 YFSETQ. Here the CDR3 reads CASSFGSGNTGELFF. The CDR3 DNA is TGCGCCAGCAGCTTCGGTAGCGGGAACACCGGGGAGCTGTTTTTT.

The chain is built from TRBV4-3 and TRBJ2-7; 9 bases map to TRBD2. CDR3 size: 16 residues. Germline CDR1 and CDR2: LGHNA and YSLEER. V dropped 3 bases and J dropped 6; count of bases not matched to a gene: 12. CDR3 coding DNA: TGCGCCAGCAGCCATACGTCGCGCGGCGGGAGGGGCGAGCAGTACTTC. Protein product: CASSHTSRGGRGEQYF.

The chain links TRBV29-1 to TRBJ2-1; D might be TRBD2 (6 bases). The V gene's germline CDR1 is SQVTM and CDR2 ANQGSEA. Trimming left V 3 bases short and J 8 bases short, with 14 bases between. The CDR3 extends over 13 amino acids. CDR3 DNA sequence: TGCAGCGTTGAGCCCCCTGGAGGGGATGAGCAGTTCTTC. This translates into CSVEPPGGDEQFF.

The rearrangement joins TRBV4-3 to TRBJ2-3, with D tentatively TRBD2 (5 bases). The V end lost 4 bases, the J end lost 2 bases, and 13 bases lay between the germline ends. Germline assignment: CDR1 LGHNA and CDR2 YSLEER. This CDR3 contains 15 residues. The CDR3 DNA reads TGCGCCAGCAGCCTAGGACTGACCCTCACAGATACGCAGTATTTT. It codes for CASSLGLTLTDTQYF.

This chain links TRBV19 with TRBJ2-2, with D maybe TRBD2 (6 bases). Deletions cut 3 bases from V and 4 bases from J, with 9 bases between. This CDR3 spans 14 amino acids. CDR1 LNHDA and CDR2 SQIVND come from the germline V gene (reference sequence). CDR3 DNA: TGTGCCAGTAGTATCAAGGGAGGCACCGGGGAGCTGTTTTTT. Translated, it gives CASSIKGGTGELFF.

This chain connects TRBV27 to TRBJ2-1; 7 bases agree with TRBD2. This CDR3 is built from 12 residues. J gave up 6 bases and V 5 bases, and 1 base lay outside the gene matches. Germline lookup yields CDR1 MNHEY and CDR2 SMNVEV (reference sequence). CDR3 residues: CASSRLANEQFF. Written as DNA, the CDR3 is TGTGCCAGCAGTCGACTAGCCAATGAGCAGTTCTTC.

The CDR3 nucleotides are TGTGCCAGTAGTCCCTACCAGGGGGCTGGCAATCAGCCCCAGCATTTT. It codes for CASSPYQGAGNQPQHF. This chain links TRBV19 with TRBJ1-5; TRBD1 aligns across 8 bases. This CDR3 contains 16 residues. In germline, CDR1 is LNHDA, CDR2 SQIVND (reference sequence). Trimming at V came to 5 bases and at J to 2 bases, leaving 8 bases not matched to a gene.

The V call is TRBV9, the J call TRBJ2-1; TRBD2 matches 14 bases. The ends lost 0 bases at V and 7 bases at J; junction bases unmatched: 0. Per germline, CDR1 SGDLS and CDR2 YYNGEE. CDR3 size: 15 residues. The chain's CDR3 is CASSVGTSGRNEQFF. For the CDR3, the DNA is TGTGCCAGCAGCGTAGGGACTAGCGGGAGGAATGAGCAGTTCTTC.